Presented here are 5 T cell receptor beta chains from one specimen sequenced in a study of tumor-infiltrating lymphocytes in primary liver carcinoma (dated by TCRdb to 2016 to 2017). Without any cell sorting, total RNA and DNA were extracted together from around 20-30 mg of bulk tissue using the AllPrep DNA/RNA mini kit. Sequencing was carried out with an Illumina HiSeq 2500. Using a constant-region primer and ProtoScript II reverse transcriptase, TCRbeta-specific cDNA was reverse-transcribed from around 500 ng total RNA. Three nested multiplex PCR rounds, following a slightly modified ARM-PCR procedure, were used to build the TCRbeta libraries. The first two PCR rounds used multiplex TRBV1-TRBV30 forward primers with a Cbeta reverse primer, each for 10 cycles. TCRdb reran the public reads through fastp at Q25 and MiXCR, keeping productive beta chains. Each entry merges the rows of one CDR3 protein and shows their most common DNA and genes. The sample table contains about 43,000 distinct CDR3 sequences; only one count was recorded for about three quarters of them. Together, the top ten hold under 20% of the sample.

The sequenced sample was liver tumor tissue from sampling region 2. The cell subset or site label here, explained by the study, means: tumor region T2, inferior pole. The receptors originated from a man aged 40-55 years with primary liver carcinoma and hepatitis B virus infection.

In the case of this clonotype: A read error may explain this, as a much larger clone is one base away. The V gene is TRBV28, the J gene TRBJ1-5, with D possibly being TRBD1 (5 bases). The CDR3 length is 17 residues. The germline V gene encodes CDR1 MDHEN and CDR2 SYDVKM. V lost 10 bases, J lost 2 bases, and 24 bases lay in between. CDR3: CAIRWQGDVMGNQPQHF. Here the CDR3 DNA reads TGTGCCATCCGGTGGCAGGGCGACGTTATGGGCAATCAGCCCCAGCATTTT. Looking up the rest from reference TRBV28 and TRBJ1-5 gives the full variable domain: DVKVTQSSRYLVKRTGEKVFLECVQDMDHENMFWYRQDPGLGLRLIYFSYDVKMKEKGDIPEGYSVSREKKERFSLILESASTNQTSMYLCAIRWQGDVMGNQPQHFGDGTRLSIL.

In this sample, this clonotype turned up many times. This chain joins TRBV20-1 and TRBJ1-2; 7 nucleotides line up with TRBD1. The CDR3 loop spans 13 amino acids. Germline V gene data show CDR1 as DFQATT and CDR2 as SNEGSKA (reference sequence). The junction had 4 bases not matched to a gene; V was cut back by 0 bases and J by 6 bases. The CDR3 protein is CSAREGGQDGYTF. Written as DNA, the CDR3 is TGCAGTGCTAGAGAAGGCGGACAGGATGGCTACACCTTC.

This chain joins TRBV5-4 and TRBJ2-4, with 10 positions matching TRBD2. Germline V gene lookup returns CDR1 SGHNT and CDR2 YYREEE (reference sequence). The trim removed 9 bases at V and 2 bases at J, leaving 20 bases unmatched. The CDR3 length is 19 residues. The CDR3 coding sequence is TGTGCCAACATCGGGTTCGGCGGAGCGGGAGGGCCATCCAAAAACATTCAGTACTTC. Its protein product is CANIGFGGAGGPSKNIQYF.

The sample holds one count of this clonotype. Mismatch with germline at one junction end may stem from a read error. V usage is TRBV29-1 and J usage is TRBJ2-4; D is unclear. The germline CDR1 and CDR2 sequences are SQVTM and ANQGSEA. The CDR3 is made up of 12 amino acids. CDR3 coding DNA: TGCAGCAGCGCAGGAGCCATAAACATTCAGTACTTC. This translates into CSSAGAINIQYF.

Concerning this clonotype itself: One end of the junction fails to match germline, which may point to a read error. The rearrangement uses TRBV4-1 and TRBJ2-7, with TRBD1 as a possible D gene (5 bases). This CDR3 comprises 14 residues. CDR1 is MGHRA, CDR2 YSYEKL, per germline. The CDR3 loop is CASSRSDRGYERYF. Here the CDR3 DNA reads TGCGCCAGTAGCCGCAGTGACAGAGGATACGAGCGGTACTTC.